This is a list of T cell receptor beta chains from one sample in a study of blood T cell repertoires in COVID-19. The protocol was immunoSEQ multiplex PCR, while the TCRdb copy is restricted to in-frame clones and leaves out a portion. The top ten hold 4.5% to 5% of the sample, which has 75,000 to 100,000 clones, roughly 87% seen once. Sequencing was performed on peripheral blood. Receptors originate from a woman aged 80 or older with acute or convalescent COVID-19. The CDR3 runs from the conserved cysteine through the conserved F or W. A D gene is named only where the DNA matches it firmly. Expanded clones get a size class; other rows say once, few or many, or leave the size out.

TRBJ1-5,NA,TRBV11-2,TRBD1,CASSALTGTGRGHQPQHF,TGTGCCAGCAGCGCACTGACCGGGACAGGGAGGGGACATCAGCCCCAGCATTTT
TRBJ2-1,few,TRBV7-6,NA,CASSLELRGSNEQFF,TGTGCCAGCAGCTTAGAGTTGCGGGGAAGCAATGAGCAGTTCTTC
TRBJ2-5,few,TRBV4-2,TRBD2,CASSQVREGRETQYF,TGTGCCAGCAGCCAAGTGCGGGAGGGCAGGGAGACCCAGTACTTC
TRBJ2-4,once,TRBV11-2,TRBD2,CASSLTTSGNIQYF,TGTGCCAGCAGCTTAACGACTAGCGGGAACATTCAGTACTTC
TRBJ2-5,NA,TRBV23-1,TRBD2,CASTPPGGKFNQETQYF,TGCGCCAGCACCCCCCCGGGAGGGAAATTCAACCAAGAGACCCAGTACTTC
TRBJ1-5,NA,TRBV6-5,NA,CASSYGGADQPQHF,TGTGCCAGCAGTTACGGGGGGGCGGATCAGCCCCAGCATTTT
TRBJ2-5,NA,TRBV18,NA,CASSLQGGAIETQYF,TGTGCCAGCTCGCTCCAGGGTGGGGCCATAGAGACCCAGTACTTC
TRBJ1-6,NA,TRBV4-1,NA,CASSQALLGAGWPLHF,TGCGCCAGCAGCCAAGCCCTCCTGGGCGCCGGCTGGCCCCTCCACTTT
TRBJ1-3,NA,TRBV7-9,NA,CASSLPSQGNTIYF,TGTGCCAGCAGCCTCCCCTCACAGGGAAACACCATATATTTT
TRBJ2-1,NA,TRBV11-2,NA,CASRTGVYNEQFF,TGTGCCAGCAGGACCGGGGTGTACAATGAGCAGTTCTTC
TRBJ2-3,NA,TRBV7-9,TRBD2,CASSLYAGGDTQYF,TGTGCCAGCAGCTTATATGCGGGGGGAGATACGCAGTATTTT
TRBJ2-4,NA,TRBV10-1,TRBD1,CASSERGRKNIQYF,TGCGCCAGCAGTGAAAGGGGGCGAAAAAACATTCAGTACTTC
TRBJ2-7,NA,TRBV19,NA,CASSMETGISSEQYF,TGTGCCAGTAGTATGGAGACAGGAATAAGTTCCGAGCAGTACTTC
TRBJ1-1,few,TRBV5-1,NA,CASSLERDTEAFF,TGCGCCAGCAGCTTGGAACGGGACACTGAAGCTTTCTTT
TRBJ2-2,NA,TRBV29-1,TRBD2,CSVPRQREGAGELFF,TGCAGCGTTCCTAGGCAGCGGGAGGGCGCCGGGGAGCTGTTTTTT
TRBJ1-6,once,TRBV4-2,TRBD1,CASSQTGGGINNSPLHF,TGTGCCAGCAGCCAAACAGGGGGCGGAATAAATAATTCACCCCTCCACTTT
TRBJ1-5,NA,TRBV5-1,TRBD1,CASSFQGDSNQPQHF,TGCGCCAGCAGTTTTCAGGGGGATAGCAATCAGCCCCAGCATTTT
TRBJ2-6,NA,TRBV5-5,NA,CASSLRGDISGANVLTF,TGTGCCAGCAGCTTAAGGGGCGATATTTCTGGGGCCAACGTCCTGACTTTC
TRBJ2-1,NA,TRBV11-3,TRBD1,CASSLDGGQSMEQFF,TGTGCCAGCAGCTTAGATGGGGGACAGTCAATGGAGCAGTTCTTC
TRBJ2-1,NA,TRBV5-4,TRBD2,CASSPGGSGGAGNEQFF,TGTGCCAGCAGCCCAGGGGGAAGCGGGGGGGCTGGGAATGAGCAGTTCTTC
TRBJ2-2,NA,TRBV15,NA,CATSRLRYGELFF,TGTGCCACCAGCAGACTGAGATACGGGGAGCTGTTTTTT
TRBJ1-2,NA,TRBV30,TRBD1,CAWSGTGANYGYTF,TGTGCCTGGAGTGGGACAGGGGCCAACTATGGCTACACCTTC
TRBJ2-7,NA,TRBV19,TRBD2,CASSIRLAGTYEQYF,TGTGCCAGTAGTATTAGACTAGCGGGGACCTACGAGCAGTACTTC
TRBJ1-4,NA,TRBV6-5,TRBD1,CASRIPGQINEKLFF,TGTGCCAGCAGGATACCGGGACAGATTAATGAAAAACTGTTTTTT
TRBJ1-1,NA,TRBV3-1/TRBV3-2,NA,CASTLRPGNTEAFF,TGTGCCAGCACCTTACGTCCGGGGAACACTGAAGCTTTCTTT
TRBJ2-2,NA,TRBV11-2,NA,CASSPLEKGNTGELFF,TGTGCCAGCAGCCCTTTGGAGAAAGGGAACACCGGGGAGCTGTTTTTT
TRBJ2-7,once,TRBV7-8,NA,CASSLGTASYEQYF,TGTGCCAGCAGCTTAGGGACAGCATCCTACGAGCAGTACTTC
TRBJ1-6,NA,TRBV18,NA,CASSPPGRENSPLHF,TGTGCCAGCTCACCACCGGGACGGGAGAATTCACCCCTCCACTTT
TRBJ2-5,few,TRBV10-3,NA,CAISGRGQETQYF,TGTGCCATCAGTGGGCGGGGGCAGGAGACCCAGTACTTC
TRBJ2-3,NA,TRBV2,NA,CATTGRQTGTDTQYF,TGTGCCACGACTGGCCGGCAGACCGGCACAGATACGCAGTATTTT
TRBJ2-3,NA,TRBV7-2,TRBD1,CASSQQGSTDTQYF,TGTGCCAGCAGCCAACAGGGGAGCACAGATACGCAGTATTTT
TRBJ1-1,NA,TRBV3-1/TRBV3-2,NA,CASSRRVSTEAFF,TGTGCCAGCAGCCGGAGGGTAAGCACTGAAGCTTTCTTT
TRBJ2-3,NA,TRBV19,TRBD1,CASSAGTGLSTDTQYF,TGTGCCAGTAGTGCCGGGACAGGGCTTTCCACAGATACGCAGTATTTT